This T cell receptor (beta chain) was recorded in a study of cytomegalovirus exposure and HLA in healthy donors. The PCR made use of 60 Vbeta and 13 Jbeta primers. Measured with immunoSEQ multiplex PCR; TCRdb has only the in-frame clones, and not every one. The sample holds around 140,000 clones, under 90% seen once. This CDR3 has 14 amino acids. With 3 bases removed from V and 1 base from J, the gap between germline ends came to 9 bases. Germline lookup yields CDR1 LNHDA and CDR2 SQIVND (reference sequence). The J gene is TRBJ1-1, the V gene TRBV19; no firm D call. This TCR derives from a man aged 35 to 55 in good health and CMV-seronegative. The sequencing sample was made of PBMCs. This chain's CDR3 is CASSIRPGNTEAFF. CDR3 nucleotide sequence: TGTGCCAGTAGTATCCGTCCAGGGAACACTGAAGCTTTCTTT.